This is a list of T cell receptor beta chains from one sample in a study of T cell responses to AZD1222 COVID-19 vaccine. Data came from immunoSEQ multiplex PCR; TCRdb stores just in-frame clones and leaves some out. The table includes 120,000 to 150,000 clones, around 89% detected once. This specimen consisted of peripheral blood, obtained on day 0 of AZD1222 vaccination. These receptors were obtained from an adult in good health. CDR3s include the opening cysteine and the closing phenylalanine or tryptophan. The D gene is left open where the match is weak. Size is omitted from some rows. Given values are once, few, many or a class for expanded clones.

TRBJ1-1 NA NA TRBV5-1 14 CASSLGQITTEAFF TGCGCCAGCAGCTTAGGACAGATTACCACTGAAGCTTTCTTT
TRBJ2-2 NA NA TRBV2 13 CASTGSNTGELFF TGTGCCAGCACCGGGTCGAACACCGGGGAGCTGTTTTTT
TRBJ2-7 NA NA TRBV7-2 14 CASSLAFTGSEQYF TGTGCCAGCAGCTTAGCGTTCACGGGAAGCGAGCAGTACTTC
TRBJ1-2 TRBD1 NA TRBV18 13 CASSPGQGGDYTF TGTGCCAGCTCGCCAGGACAGGGAGGGGACTACACCTTC
TRBJ1-4 TRBD1 NA TRBV5-3 16 CARSLWDRDSNEKLFF TGTGCCAGAAGCTTGTGGGACAGGGATAGTAATGAAAAACTGTTTTTT
TRBJ1-2 NA NA TRBV5-1 13 CASSLGGLDGYTF TGCGCCAGCAGCTTAGGGGGGCTGGATGGCTACACCTTC
TRBJ1-3 NA few TRBV4-3 16 CASSQDSAISGNTIYF TGCGCCAGCAGCCAAGATAGTGCTATCTCTGGAAACACCATATATTTT
TRBJ2-1 TRBD2 NA TRBV12-5 17 CASGLALAGGMYNEQFF TGTGCTAGTGGTTTGGCACTAGCGGGGGGGATGTACAATGAGCAGTTCTTC
TRBJ1-4 NA NA TRBV28 14 CASSPRRQSEKLFF TGTGCCAGCAGCCCAAGGCGACAGTCTGAAAAACTGTTTTTT
TRBJ1-4 NA NA TRBV7-8 15 CASSLGGGPSEKLFF TGTGCCAGCAGCTTAGGTGGGGGGCCGTCTGAAAAACTGTTTTTT
TRBJ2-3 NA once TRBV7-3 14 CASSPTGFTDTQYF TGTGCCAGCAGCCCTACAGGGTTCACAGATACGCAGTATTTT
TRBJ1-2 NA NA TRBV5-1 14 CASSLARGADGYTF TGCGCCAGCAGCTTAGCTCGGGGGGCTGACGGCTACACCTTC
TRBJ1-3 NA once TRBV29-1 13 CSVEEGSGNTIYF TGCAGCGTTGAAGAGGGCTCTGGAAACACCATATATTTT
TRBJ1-2 NA NA TRBV27 13 CASSPKVRYGYTF TGTGCCAGCAGCCCGAAGGTTCGCTATGGCTACACCTTC
TRBJ2-3 TRBD2 once TRBV4-1 15 CASSRGLALQDTQYF TGCGCCAGCAGCCGAGGACTAGCCCTCCAAGATACGCAGTATTTT
TRBJ2-1 NA NA TRBV6-2/TRBV6-3 13 CASSYVVLGEQFF TGTGCCAGCAGTTACGTGGTTCTAGGGGAGCAGTTCTTC
TRBJ2-2 TRBD2 NA TRBV4-2 17 CASSRWGGRGEGGELFF TGTGCCAGCAGCCGCTGGGGAGGGCGGGGGGAAGGCGGGGAGCTGTTTTTT